This entry lists 23 T cell receptor beta chains sequenced from one sample in a study of blood T cell repertoires in COVID-19. Generated by immunoSEQ multiplex PCR, the TCRdb table keeps only in-frame clones and is missing some. This sample carries fewer than 250,000 clones, almost 85% of them seen once, and the ten largest clones take 5.1%. Source material: peripheral blood. The source of these receptors is a woman aged 70-85 years with active or convalescent COVID-19.

V is TRBV28 and J is TRBJ2-1, with a weak D call TRBD1 (6 bases). From germline, CDR1 is MDHEN and CDR2 SYDVKM. This CDR3 is 14 amino acids long. V lost 7 bases, J lost 3 bases, and 13 bases lay in between. The CDR3 DNA reads TGTGCCAGCACAAGCAGGGGTCGCTACAATGAGCAGTTCTTC. This translates into CASTSRGRYNEQFF.

V and J are TRBV11-2 and TRBJ1-6; D uncertain. CDR3 size: 12 residues. Trimming removed 5 bases at V and 13 bases at J, with 12 bases between. Germline values: CDR1 SGHAT, CDR2 FQNNGV. CDR3 sequence (DNA): TGTGCCAGCAGCCCCCTCGGGGAGCCCCTCCACTTT. Encoded protein: CASSPLGEPLHF.

The gene calls are TRBV14 and TRBJ2-1; 10 bases are shared with TRBD1. Germline CDR1 is SGHDN and CDR2 is FVKESK. J gave up 0 bases and V 0 bases, and 2 bases lay outside the gene matches. The CDR3 runs to 17 residues. The CDR3 sequence: CASSQEGTGASYNEQFF. The CDR3 bases are TGTGCCAGCAGCCAAGAAGGGACAGGGGCCTCCTACAATGAGCAGTTCTTC.

This clone was detected only once. The chain employs TRBV5-5 and TRBJ2-7; D gene unclear. V was shortened by 4 bases and J by 4 bases, with 15 bases between the two germline ends. Germline lookup yields CDR1 SGHKS and CDR2 YYEKEE (reference sequence). The CDR3 loop spans 14 amino acids. This CDR3 is CASSPDTSRYEQYF. The CDR3, as DNA: TGTGCCAGCAGCCCTGACACCTCCCGTTACGAGCAGTACTTC.

The chain recombines TRBV28 with TRBJ1-2, with 9 bases lining up with TRBD1. Germline CDR1 MDHEN, CDR2 SYDVKM. The CDR3 loop spans 17 amino acids. The V and J ends lost 7 bases and 4 bases, in that order; junction bases with no gene match: 16. The CDR3 loop is CASNSLGTGSSVYGYTF. The CDR3 DNA sequence: TGTGCCAGCAACTCTTTAGGGACAGGGTCTAGCGTCTATGGCTACACCTTC.

The chain uses TRBV14 and TRBJ1-3; D call uncertain. Deletions cut 6 bases from V and 0 bases from J, with 9 bases between. CDR1 and CDR2 from the germline V gene are SGHDN and FVKESK. The length of the CDR3 is 14 residues. CDR3 in amino acids: CASRFGYSGNTIYF. In nucleotides, the CDR3 is TGTGCCAGCAGGTTCGGTTACTCTGGAAACACCATATATTTT. The full variable domain, rest sourced from reference TRBV14 and TRBJ1-3, is EAGVTQFPSHSVIEKGQTVTLRCDPISGHDNLYWYRRVMGKEIKFLLHFVKESKQDESGMPNNRFLAERTGGTYSTLKVQPAELEDSGVYFCASRFGYSGNTIYFGEGSWLTVV.

About this clone itself: One junction end disagrees with the germline gene, perhaps due to a read error. This rearrangement joins TRBV7-7 to TRBJ2-1; D remains unclear. Germline loops: CDR1 SSHAT, CDR2 FNYEAQ (reference sequence). The CDR3 covers 13 residues. The CDR3 DNA is TGTGCTAGCAGCTATACACGATACAATGAGCAGTTCTTC. As protein: CASSYTRYNEQFF.

V gene TRBV9 combines with J gene TRBJ1-3, with a tentative D call TRBD1 (5 bases). The CDR3 consists of 18 residues. Germline V gene lookup returns CDR1 SGDLS and CDR2 YYNGEE. Trimming shortened V by 3 bases and J by 0 bases, and 19 bases separated the two germline ends. Written as DNA, the CDR3 is TGTGCCAGCAGCGCCGATTCCCACAGGAGAAACTCTGGAAACACCATATATTTT. Its protein product is CASSADSHRRNSGNTIYF.

This rearrangement joins TRBV6-6 to TRBJ2-3; TRBD2 agrees at 10 bases. The CDR3 consists of 15 residues. The germline CDR1 and CDR2 sequences are MNHNY and SVGAGI (reference sequence). V dropped 7 bases and J dropped 2; count of bases not matched to a gene: 6. The CDR3 DNA sequence: TGTGCCAGCACTGTAGCGGGAGGAAACACAGATACGCAGTATTTT. This encodes CASTVAGGNTDTQYF.

This chain links TRBV27 with TRBJ1-6; 9 nucleotides line up with TRBD1. The CDR3 is 15 residues long. The J segment lost 8 bases and the V segment lost 3 bases, leaving 5 bases of the junction unmatched. Germline-derived CDR1 and CDR2 are MNHEY and SMNVEV (reference sequence). The CDR3 DNA follows: TGTGCCAGCAGTTTCTTCCGGGACAGGGATTCACCCCTCCACTTT. Translation: CASSFFRDRDSPLHF.

The chain employs TRBV5-1 and TRBJ2-1, with 7 bases fitting TRBD2. The CDR3 spans 15 residues. Germline V gene sequence: CDR1 SGHRS, CDR2 YFSETQ. The V gene end was trimmed by 3 bases and the J gene end by 4 bases; junction bases not matched to a gene: 7. The CDR3 sequence is CASSWAGERYNEQFF. The CDR3 nucleotides are TGCGCCAGCAGCTGGGCGGGGGAAAGATACAATGAGCAGTTCTTC.

The genes are TRBV7-8 and TRBJ2-3, with 14 nucleotides matching TRBD2. J was trimmed by 4 bases and V by 6 bases; bases with no gene match: 6. The CDR3 contains 16 residues. Germline V gives CDR1 SGHVS, CDR2 FQNEAQ. CDR3 DNA sequence: TGTGCCAGCAGTCGGACTAGCGGGAGGAAAGCAGATACGCAGTATTTT. This translates into CASSRTSGRKADTQYF.

J is TRBJ2-7 and V is TRBV5-1, with a tentative D call TRBD2 (7 bases). The CDR3 extends over 14 amino acids. V was pared by 1 base and J by 5 bases, with 13 bases between. CDR1 and CDR2 from the germline V gene are SGHRS and YFSETQ. The CDR3 DNA reads as TGCGCCAGCAGCTTGTCGGGGGGCCCTAACGAGCAGTACTTC. This gives the protein CASSLSGGPNEQYF.

The rearrangement joins TRBV7-3 to TRBJ1-5; no definite D call. The V end was cut by 5 bases, the J end by 5 bases, with 25 bases between. The CDR3 has 18 residues. Germline CDR1 is SGHTA and CDR2 is FQGTGA. This chain's CDR3 is CASSPNFRERASDQPQHF. In DNA form, the CDR3 reads TGTGCCAGCAGCCCAAACTTCCGGGAGCGTGCATCGGATCAGCCCCAGCATTTT.

This chain joins TRBV12-3 or TRBV12-4 and TRBJ2-7, with D unresolved. Deletions cut 6 bases from V and 4 bases from J, with 10 bases between. The CDR3 totals 12 residues. CDR3 residues: CASSHGVYEQYF. The CDR3 DNA sequence: TGTGCCAGCAGCCACGGAGTGTACGAGCAGTACTTC.

The V and J genes are TRBV7-9 and TRBJ1-1; D uncertain. The germline V and J ends were trimmed by 4 bases and 7 bases, with 4 bases remaining between them. Germline values: CDR1 SEHNR, CDR2 FQNEAQ (reference sequence). CDR3 size: 10 residues. The CDR3 DNA is TGTGCCAGCAGCTCTGTTGAAGCTTTCTTT. Translating gives CASSSVEAFF.

This chain joins TRBV7-3 and TRBJ2-3, with D possibly TRBD1 on 7 matching bases. Germline CDR1 and CDR2: SGHTA and FQGTGA. This CDR3 spans 15 amino acids. V was shortened by 6 bases and J by 1 base, with 14 bases between the two germline ends. CDR3 in DNA: TGTGCCAGCAGTTCCCAGGGGGGTGGCACAGATACGCAGTATTTT. Translating it yields CASSSQGGGTDTQYF. The full variable domain, rest sourced from reference TRBV7-3 and TRBJ2-3, is GAGVSQTPSNKVTEKGKYVELRCDPISGHTALYWYRQSLGQGPEFLIYFQGTGAADDSGLPNDRFFAVRPEGSVSTLKIQRTERGDSAVYLCASSSQGGGTDTQYFGPGTRLTVL.

This chain joins TRBV5-1 and TRBJ2-5; possible D gene TRBD2, 7 bases. The CDR3 consists of 16 residues. The germline V and J ends were trimmed by 4 bases and 2 bases, with 18 bases remaining between them. Germline lookup yields CDR1 SGHRS and CDR2 YFSETQ. The CDR3 spells CASSQGRGSGQETQYF. CDR3 DNA sequence: TGCGCCAGCAGCCAGGGGCGTGGTAGCGGGCAAGAGACCCAGTACTTC.

The chain carries TRBV19 and TRBJ1-2; 8 nucleotides match TRBD1. After removal of 5 bases from V and 5 bases from J, the junction contained 16 bases not matched to a gene. Germline CDR1 LNHDA, CDR2 SQIVND (reference sequence). The CDR3 is made up of 17 amino acids. For the CDR3, the DNA is TGTGCCAGTAGTCCGACTAGAGGACAGGGAGGGGTATATGGCTACACCTTC. This translates into CASSPTRGQGGVYGYTF.

Written as DNA, the CDR3 is TGTGCCTGGAGTTTCCGACGGAGCTCCTATAATTCACCCCTCCACTTT. Protein: CAWSFRRSSYNSPLHF. The V gene is TRBV30, the J gene TRBJ1-6; no definite D call. The V end lost 2 bases, the J end lost 0 bases, and 11 bases lay between the germline ends. CDR3 size: 16 residues. In germline, CDR1 is GTSNPN, CDR2 SVGIG (reference sequence).

V is TRBV27 and J is TRBJ2-7; 11 nucleotides align to TRBD2. Germline V gene lookup returns CDR1 MNHEY and CDR2 SMNVEV (reference sequence). This CDR3 spans 16 amino acids. The ends lost 5 bases at V and 0 bases at J; junction bases unmatched: 6. The CDR3 protein is CASSPLAGGRSYEQYF. As DNA, the CDR3 is TGTGCCAGCAGTCCTCTAGCGGGAGGCCGCTCCTACGAGCAGTACTTC.

This sequence joins TRBV6-1 and TRBJ2-7; 10 bases line up with TRBD1. The CDR3 extends over 16 amino acids. After removal of 1 base from V and 2 bases from J, the junction contained 5 bases not matched to a gene. The germline V gene has CDR1 MNHNS and CDR2 SASEGT. CDR3 nucleotides: TGTGCCAGCAGTGAAGGGTCGGGACAGGGGACCTACGAGCAGTACTTC. Amino acid sequence: CASSEGSGQGTYEQYF.

The CDR3 DNA reads as TGTGCCAGCAGACCAAATCCGGGACAGAGAAAAACCGGGGAGCTGTTTTTT. It specifies CASRPNPGQRKTGELFF. The chain uses TRBV5-6 and TRBJ2-2; 7 bases agree with TRBD1. The CDR3 has 17 amino acids. Losses at the gene ends were 5 bases for V and 5 bases for J; bases not matched to a gene: 15. Germline V gene sequence: CDR1 SGHDT, CDR2 YYEEEE.